This is a list of T cell receptor beta chains from one sample in a study of T-cell memory formation after mild COVID-19. In TCRdb, the 5' RACE reads were re-called with MiXCR into one record per CDR3 protein. The table includes about 210,000 distinct CDR3 sequences, about 10% detected once. The sample taken for sequencing was PBMCs or a T cell subset sorted from them (not recorded which). These TCRs come from a man in his late teens or twenties who had mild COVID-19 (a few samples of this study predate the infection). Cell type and time point are not known. CDR3s leave out the opening cysteine and the closing phenylalanine or tryptophan. A D gene is named only where the DNA matches it firmly. Clone size appears in some rows only: once, few, many, or a class for an expanded clone.

d_gene,v_gene,abundance,CDR3aa
-,TRBV7-2,few,ASSWTGGPAYEQY
TRBD2,TRBV5-1,many,ASSLGLAGALNEQF
-,TRBV5-1,many,ASRPGTSTDTQY
TRBD1,TRBV6-2/TRBV6-3,-,ATAGQGDEQF
-,TRBV7-2,-,ASSPLNVVGTDTQY
-,TRBV7-2,-,ASSSGGDRALSGYGYT
TRBD2,TRBV5-6,many,ASSFLSGGPLGDTQY
TRBD1,TRBV7-6,few,ASSRQGHYLNTGELF
-,TRBV7-8,-,ASSLEARHHGYT
-,TRBV6-5,few,ASKGTDSPGRNQPQH
-,TRBV3-1,-,ASSQTRQSYNEQF